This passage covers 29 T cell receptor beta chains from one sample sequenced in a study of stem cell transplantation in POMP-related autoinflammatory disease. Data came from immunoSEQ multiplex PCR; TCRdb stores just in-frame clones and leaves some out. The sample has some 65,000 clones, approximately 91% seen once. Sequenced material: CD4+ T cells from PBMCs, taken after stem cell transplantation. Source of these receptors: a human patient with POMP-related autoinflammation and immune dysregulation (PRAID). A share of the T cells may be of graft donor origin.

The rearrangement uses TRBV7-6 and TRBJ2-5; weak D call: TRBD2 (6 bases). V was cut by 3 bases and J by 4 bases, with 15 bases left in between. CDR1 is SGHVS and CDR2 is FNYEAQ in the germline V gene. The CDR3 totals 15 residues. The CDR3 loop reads CASSFGRGTPETQYF. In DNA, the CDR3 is TGTGCCAGCAGCTTTGGGCGCGGGACCCCAGAGACCCAGTACTTC.

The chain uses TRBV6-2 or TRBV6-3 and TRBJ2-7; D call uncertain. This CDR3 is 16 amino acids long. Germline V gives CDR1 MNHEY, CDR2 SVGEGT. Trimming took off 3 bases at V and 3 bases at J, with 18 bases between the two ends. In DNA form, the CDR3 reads TGTGCCAGCAGTTATAGCCATCGAGCGCCAGGCTACGAGCAGTACTTC. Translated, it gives CASSYSHRAPGYEQYF.

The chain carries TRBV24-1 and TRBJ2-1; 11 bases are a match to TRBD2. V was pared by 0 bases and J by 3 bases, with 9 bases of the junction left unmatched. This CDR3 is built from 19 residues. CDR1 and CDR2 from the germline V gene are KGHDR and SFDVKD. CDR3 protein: CATSDLQVTGTSGYNEQFF. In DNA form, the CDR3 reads TGTGCCACCAGTGATTTGCAAGTCACCGGGACTAGCGGCTACAATGAGCAGTTCTTC.

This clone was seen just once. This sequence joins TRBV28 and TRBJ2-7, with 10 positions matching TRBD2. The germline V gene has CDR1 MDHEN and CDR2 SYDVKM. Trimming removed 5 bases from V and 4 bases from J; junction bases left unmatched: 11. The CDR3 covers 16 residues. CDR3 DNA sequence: TGTGCCAGCAGTACACCTCTAGCGGGAGTCGGTTACGAGCAGTACTTC. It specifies CASSTPLAGVGYEQYF.

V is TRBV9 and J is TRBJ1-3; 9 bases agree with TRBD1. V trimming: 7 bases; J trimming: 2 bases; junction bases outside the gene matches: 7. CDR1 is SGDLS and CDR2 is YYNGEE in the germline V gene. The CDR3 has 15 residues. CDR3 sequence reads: CASSWTGATGNTIYF. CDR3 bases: TGTGCCAGCTCTTGGACAGGGGCAACTGGAAACACCATATATTTT.

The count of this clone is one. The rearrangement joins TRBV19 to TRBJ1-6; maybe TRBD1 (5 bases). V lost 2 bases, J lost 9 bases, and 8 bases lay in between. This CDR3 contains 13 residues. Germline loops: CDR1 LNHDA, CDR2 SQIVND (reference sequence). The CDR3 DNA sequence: TGTGCCAGTAGTATACAGGGCGGTTCACCCCTCCACTTT. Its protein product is CASSIQGGSPLHF.

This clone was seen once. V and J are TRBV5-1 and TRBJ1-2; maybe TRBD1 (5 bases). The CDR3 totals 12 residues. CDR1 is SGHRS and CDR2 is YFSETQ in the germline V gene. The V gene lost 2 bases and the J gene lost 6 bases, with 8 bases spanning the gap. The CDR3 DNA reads TGCGCCAGCAGCTTACTAGGGGATGGCTACACCTTC. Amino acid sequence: CASSLLGDGYTF. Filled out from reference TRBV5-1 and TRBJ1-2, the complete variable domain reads KAGVTQTPRYLIKTRGQQVTLSCSPISGHRSVSWYQQTPGQGLQFLFEYFSETQRNKGNFPGRFSGRQFSNSRSEMNVSTLELGDSALYLCASSLLGDGYTFGSGTRLTVV.

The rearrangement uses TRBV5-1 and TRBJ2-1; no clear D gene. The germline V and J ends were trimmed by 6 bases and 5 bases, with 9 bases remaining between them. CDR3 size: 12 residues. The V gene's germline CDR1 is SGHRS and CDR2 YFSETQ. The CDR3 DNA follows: TGCGCCAGCACCCGGCCCAACAATGAGCAGTTCTTC. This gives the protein CASTRPNNEQFF.

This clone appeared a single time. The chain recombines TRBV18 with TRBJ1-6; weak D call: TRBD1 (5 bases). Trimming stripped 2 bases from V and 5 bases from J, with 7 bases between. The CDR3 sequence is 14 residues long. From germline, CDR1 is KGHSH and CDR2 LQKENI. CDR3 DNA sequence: TGTGCCAGCTCACCAACGGGGCATAATTCACCCCTCCACTTT. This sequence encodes CASSPTGHNSPLHF.

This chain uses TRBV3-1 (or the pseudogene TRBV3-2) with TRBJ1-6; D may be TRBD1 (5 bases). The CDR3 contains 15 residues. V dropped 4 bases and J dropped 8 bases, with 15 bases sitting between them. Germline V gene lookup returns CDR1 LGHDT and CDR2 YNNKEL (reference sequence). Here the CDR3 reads CASSPRDGDDSPLHF. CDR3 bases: TGTGCCAGCAGCCCCCGGGACGGCGACGATTCACCCCTCCACTTT.

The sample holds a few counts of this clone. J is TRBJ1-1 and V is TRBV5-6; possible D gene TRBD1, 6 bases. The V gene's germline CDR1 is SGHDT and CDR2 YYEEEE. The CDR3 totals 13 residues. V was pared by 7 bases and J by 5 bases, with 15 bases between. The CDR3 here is CASGLTGVTEAFF. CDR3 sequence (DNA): TGTGCCAGCGGCCTGACAGGCGTGACTGAAGCTTTCTTT.

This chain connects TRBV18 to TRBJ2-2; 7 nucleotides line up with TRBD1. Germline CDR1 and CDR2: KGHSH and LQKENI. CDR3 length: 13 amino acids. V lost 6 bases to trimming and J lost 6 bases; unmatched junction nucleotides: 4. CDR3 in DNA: TGTGCCAGCTCTCTCCAGGGGGCCGGGGAGCTGTTTTTT. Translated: CASSLQGAGELFF.

For the CDR3, the DNA is TGTGCCAGTACCGCAGGGGTAGGTCAGCCCCAGCATTTT. Translating it yields CASTAGVGQPQHF. V is TRBV19 and J is TRBJ1-5, with D possibly being TRBD1 (6 bases). The V gene's germline CDR1 is LNHDA and CDR2 SQIVND (reference sequence). The CDR3 extends over 13 amino acids. Trimming took 7 bases from V and 6 from J, leaving 13 bases between them.

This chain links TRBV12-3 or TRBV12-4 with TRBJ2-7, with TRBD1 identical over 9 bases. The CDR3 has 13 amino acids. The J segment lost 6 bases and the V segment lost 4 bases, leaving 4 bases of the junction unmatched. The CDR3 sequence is CASSSWTGAEQYF. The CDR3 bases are TGTGCCAGCAGTTCTTGGACAGGGGCCGAGCAGTACTTC.

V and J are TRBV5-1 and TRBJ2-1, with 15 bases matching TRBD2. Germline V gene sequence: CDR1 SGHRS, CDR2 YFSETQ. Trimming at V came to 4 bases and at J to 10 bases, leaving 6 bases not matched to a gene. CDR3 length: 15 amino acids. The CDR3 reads CASSIGLAGGGEQFF. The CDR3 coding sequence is TGCGCCAGCAGCATCGGACTAGCGGGAGGGGGAGAGCAGTTCTTC. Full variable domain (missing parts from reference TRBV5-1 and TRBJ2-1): KAGVTQTPRYLIKTRGQQVTLSCSPISGHRSVSWYQQTPGQGLQFLFEYFSETQRNKGNFPGRFSGRQFSNSRSEMNVSTLELGDSALYLCASSIGLAGGGEQFFGPGTRLTVL.

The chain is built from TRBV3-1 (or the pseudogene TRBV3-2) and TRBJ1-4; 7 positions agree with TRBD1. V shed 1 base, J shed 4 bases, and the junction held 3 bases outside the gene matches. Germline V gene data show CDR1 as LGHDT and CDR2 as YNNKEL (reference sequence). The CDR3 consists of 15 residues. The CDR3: CASSQGDRDNEKLFF. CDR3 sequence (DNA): TGTGCCAGCAGCCAAGGCGACAGGGATAATGAAAAACTGTTTTTT.

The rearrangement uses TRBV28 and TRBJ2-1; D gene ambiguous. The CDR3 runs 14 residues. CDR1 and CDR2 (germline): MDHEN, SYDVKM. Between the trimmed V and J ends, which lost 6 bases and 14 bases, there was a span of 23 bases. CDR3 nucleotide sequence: TGTGCCAGCAGAACCGGACGCCTTCTACAATTCGAGTTCTTC. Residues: CASRTGRLLQFEFF.

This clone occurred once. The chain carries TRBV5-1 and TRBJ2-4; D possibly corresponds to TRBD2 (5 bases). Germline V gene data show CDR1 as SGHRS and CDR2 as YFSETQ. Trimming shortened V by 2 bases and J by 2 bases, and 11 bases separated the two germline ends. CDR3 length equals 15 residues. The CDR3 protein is CASSFGMGTKNIQYF. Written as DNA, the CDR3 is TGCGCCAGCAGCTTCGGGATGGGGACCAAAAACATTCAGTACTTC.

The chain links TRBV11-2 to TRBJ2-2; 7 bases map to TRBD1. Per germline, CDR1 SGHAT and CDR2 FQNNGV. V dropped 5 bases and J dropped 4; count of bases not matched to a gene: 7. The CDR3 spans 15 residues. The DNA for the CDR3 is TGTGCCAGCAGCCCGAGGACAGGCGGCACCGGGGAGCTGTTTTTT. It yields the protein CASSPRTGGTGELFF.

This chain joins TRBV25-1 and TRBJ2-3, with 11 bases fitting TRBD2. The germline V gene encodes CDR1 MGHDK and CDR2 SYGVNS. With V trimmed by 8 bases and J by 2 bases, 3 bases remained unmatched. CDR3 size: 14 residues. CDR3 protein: CASVAGGYTDTQYF. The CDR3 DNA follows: TGTGCCAGCGTAGCGGGGGGGTACACAGATACGCAGTATTTT. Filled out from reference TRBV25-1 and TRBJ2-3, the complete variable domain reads EADIYQTPRYLVIGTGKKITLECSQTMGHDKMYWYQQDPGMELHLIHYSYGVNSTEKGDLSSESTVSRIRTEHFPLTLESARPSHTSQYLCASVAGGYTDTQYFGPGTRLTVL.

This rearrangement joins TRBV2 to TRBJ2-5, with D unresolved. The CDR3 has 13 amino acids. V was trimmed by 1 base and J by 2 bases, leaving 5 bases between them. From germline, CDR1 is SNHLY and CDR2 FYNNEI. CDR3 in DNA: TGTGCCAGCAGTGAAGAAGCACAAGAGACCCAGTACTTC. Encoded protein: CASSEEAQETQYF.

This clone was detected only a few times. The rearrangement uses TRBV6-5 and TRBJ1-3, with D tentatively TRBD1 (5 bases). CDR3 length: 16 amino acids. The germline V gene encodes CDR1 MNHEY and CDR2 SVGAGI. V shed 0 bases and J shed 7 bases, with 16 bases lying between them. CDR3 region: CASSYSPGGVGNTIYF. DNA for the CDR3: TGTGCCAGCAGTTACTCTCCTGGGGGGGTAGGGAACACCATATATTTT.

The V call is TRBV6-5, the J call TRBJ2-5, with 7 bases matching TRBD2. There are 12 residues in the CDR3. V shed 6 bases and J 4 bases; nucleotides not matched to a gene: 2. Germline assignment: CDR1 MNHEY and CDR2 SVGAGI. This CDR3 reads CASRLAVETQYF. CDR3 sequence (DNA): TGTGCCAGCAGGCTAGCGGTAGAGACCCAGTACTTC.

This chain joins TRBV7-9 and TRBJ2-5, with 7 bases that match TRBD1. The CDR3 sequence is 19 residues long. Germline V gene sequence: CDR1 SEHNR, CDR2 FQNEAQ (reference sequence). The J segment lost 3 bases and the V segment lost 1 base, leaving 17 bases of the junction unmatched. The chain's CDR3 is CASSLDPFRRTGYKETQYF. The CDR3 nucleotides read TGTGCCAGCAGCTTAGATCCTTTTAGACGGACAGGCTACAAAGAGACCCAGTACTTC.

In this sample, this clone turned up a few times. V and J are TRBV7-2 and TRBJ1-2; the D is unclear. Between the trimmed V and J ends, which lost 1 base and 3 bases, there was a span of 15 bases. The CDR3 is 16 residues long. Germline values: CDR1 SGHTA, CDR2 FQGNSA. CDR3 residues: CASSLGSPVGDYGYTF. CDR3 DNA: TGTGCCAGCAGCTTAGGTTCACCGGTGGGAGACTATGGCTACACCTTC.

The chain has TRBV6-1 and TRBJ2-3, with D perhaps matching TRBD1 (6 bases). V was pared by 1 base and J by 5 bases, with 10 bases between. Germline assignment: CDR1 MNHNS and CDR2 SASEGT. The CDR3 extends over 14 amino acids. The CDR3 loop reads CASSEVGAGDTQYF. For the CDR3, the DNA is TGTGCCAGCAGTGAAGTGGGGGCGGGAGATACGCAGTATTTT.

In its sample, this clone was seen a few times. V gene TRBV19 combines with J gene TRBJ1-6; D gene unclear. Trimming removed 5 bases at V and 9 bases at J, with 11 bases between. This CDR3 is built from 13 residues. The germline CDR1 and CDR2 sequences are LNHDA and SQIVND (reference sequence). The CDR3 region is CASSRLESSPLHF. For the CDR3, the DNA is TGTGCCAGTAGTCGTTTGGAGTCTTCACCCCTCCACTTT. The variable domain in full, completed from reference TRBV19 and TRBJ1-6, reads DGGITQSPKYLFRKEGQNVTLSCEQNLNHDAMYWYRQDPGQGLRLIYYSQIVNDFQKGDIAEGYSVSREKKESFPLTVTSAQKNPTAFYLCASSRLESSPLHFGNGTRLTVT.

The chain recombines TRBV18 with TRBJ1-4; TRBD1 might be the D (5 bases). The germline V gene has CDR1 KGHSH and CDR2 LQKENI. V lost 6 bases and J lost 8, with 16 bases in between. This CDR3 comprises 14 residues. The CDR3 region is CASSTIRRDEKLFF. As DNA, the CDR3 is TGTGCCAGCTCCACCATTCGCAGGGACGAAAAACTGTTTTTT.

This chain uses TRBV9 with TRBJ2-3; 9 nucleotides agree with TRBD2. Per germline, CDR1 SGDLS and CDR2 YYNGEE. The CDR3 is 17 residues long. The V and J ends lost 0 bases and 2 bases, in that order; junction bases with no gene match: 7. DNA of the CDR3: TGTGCCAGCAGCGTAGAGGCTAGCGGGATGCACACAGATACGCAGTATTTT. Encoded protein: CASSVEASGMHTDTQYF.